These 18 T cell receptor beta chains share one sample of origin, sequenced in a study of T cells after posttransplantation cyclophosphamide. The protocol was immunoSEQ multiplex PCR, while the TCRdb copy is restricted to in-frame clones and leaves out a portion. The sample consists of approximately 52,000 clones, approximately 86% of them appearing once. The sample consisted of PBMCs. The receptors here all came from a man aged 30 to 45 with a blood cancer, CMV-positive, and with a related stem cell donor.

This CDR3 reads CASGRQGSQETQYF. CDR3 bases: TGTGCCAGCGGCCGACAGGGGTCCCAAGAGACCCAGTACTTC. The J gene is TRBJ2-5, the V gene TRBV28, with 8 bases matching TRBD1. Per the germline V gene, CDR1 is MDHEN and CDR2 is SYDVKM. V shed 8 bases, J shed 1 base, and the junction held 6 bases outside the gene matches. The CDR3 has 14 amino acids. Variable domain in full (rest from reference TRBV28 and TRBJ2-5): DVKVTQSSRYLVKRTGEKVFLECVQDMDHENMFWYRQDPGLGLRLIYFSYDVKMKEKGDIPEGYSVSREKKERFSLILESASTNQTSMYLCASGRQGSQETQYFGPGTRLLVL.

This clone has only one observation. V gene TRBV19 combines with J gene TRBJ1-5; a weak D match, TRBD1 (5 bases). The V gene lost 6 bases and the J gene lost 3 bases, with 27 bases spanning the gap. The CDR3 covers 19 residues. Looked up from germline, CDR1 is LNHDA and CDR2 is SQIVND (reference sequence). The CDR3 sequence: CASRIKAHRTVAFNQPQHF. CDR3 DNA sequence: TGTGCCAGTAGGATCAAGGCCCACAGGACGGTCGCGTTCAATCAGCCCCAGCATTTT. The variable domain in full, with the rest retrieved from reference TRBV19 and TRBJ1-5, is DGGITQSPKYLFRKEGQNVTLSCEQNLNHDAMYWYRQDPGQGLRLIYYSQIVNDFQKGDIAEGYSVSREKKESFPLTVTSAQKNPTAFYLCASRIKAHRTVAFNQPQHFGDGTRLSIL.

The chain couples TRBV19 to TRBJ1-1; perhaps TRBD1 as D (5 bases). V dropped 4 bases and J dropped 4 bases, with 13 bases sitting between them. Per the germline V gene, CDR1 is LNHDA and CDR2 is SQIVND (reference sequence). CDR3 size: 14 residues. The CDR3 reads CASSTGQGLTEAFF. The CDR3 DNA reads TGTGCCAGTAGTACCGGTCAGGGACTCACTGAAGCTTTCTTT.

The chain is built from TRBV27 and TRBJ1-5; 8 bases fit TRBD1. The CDR3 sequence is 15 residues long. CDR1 is MNHEY, CDR2 SMNVEV, per germline (reference sequence). J was trimmed by 6 bases and V by 5 bases; bases with no gene match: 9. The CDR3: CASSPRTGFFQPQHF. The CDR3 DNA reads as TGTGCCAGCAGTCCTCGGACAGGGTTTTTTCAGCCCCAGCATTTT.

This clone was found once. The chain links TRBV7-6 to TRBJ2-3; possibly TRBD2 for D (6 bases). CDR3 length: 13 residues. In germline, CDR1 is SGHVS, CDR2 FNYEAQ. Trimming took off 5 bases at V and 5 bases at J, with 11 bases between the two ends. The CDR3 DNA is TGTGCCAGCAGCCCCCGGGGGATAGATACGCAGTATTTT. Its translation: CASSPRGIDTQYF.

V usage is TRBV19 and J usage is TRBJ1-1, with D maybe TRBD1 (5 bases). Germline-derived CDR1 and CDR2 are LNHDA and SQIVND (reference sequence). Trimming cost V 7 bases and J 8 bases, with 20 bases left between them. The CDR3 contains 14 residues. CDR3: CASTPLGGVMEAFF. The CDR3 nucleotides are TGTGCCAGTACTCCTCTCGGGGGGGTAATGGAAGCTTTCTTT.

The rearrangement joins TRBV27 to TRBJ2-5, with D perhaps TRBD2 (5 bases). CDR1 is MNHEY and CDR2 is SMNVEV in the germline V gene (reference sequence). Deletions cut 4 bases from V and 1 base from J, with 7 bases between. This CDR3 comprises 13 residues. CDR3 coding DNA: TGTGCCAGCAGTTCGAGGGTCCAAGAGACCCAGTACTTC. Translating it yields CASSSRVQETQYF.

The V gene is TRBV6-1, the J gene TRBJ1-1; D is uncertain. From germline, CDR1 is MNHNS and CDR2 SASEGT. The CDR3 totals 18 residues. Trimming removed 0 bases from V and 4 bases from J, with 21 bases in between. This chain's CDR3 is CASSEAPSGSGIGTEAFF. For the CDR3, the DNA is TGTGCCAGCAGTGAAGCGCCCTCGGGTTCTGGAATTGGCACTGAAGCTTTCTTT.

J is TRBJ2-2 and V is TRBV5-1, with TRBD2 matching over 11 bases. Trimming removed 2 bases from V and 4 bases from J; junction bases left unmatched: 7. Germline V gene data show CDR1 as SGHRS and CDR2 as YFSETQ. The length of the CDR3 is 17 residues. The CDR3 DNA is TGCGCCAGCAGCTTACTAGCGGGAGATCACGGCACCGGGGAGCTGTTTTTT. It codes for CASSLLAGDHGTGELFF.

This clone was counted once. The V and J genes are TRBV11-3 and TRBJ2-5; weak D call: TRBD1 (6 bases). Between the trimmed V and J ends, which lost 0 bases and 0 bases, there was a span of 17 bases. Germline assignment: CDR1 SGHNT and CDR2 YENEEA. The CDR3 length is 18 residues. This chain's CDR3 is CASSLDGRQAPYQETQYF. The CDR3 DNA sequence: TGTGCCAGCAGCTTAGATGGGCGACAGGCCCCGTACCAAGAGACCCAGTACTTC.

This clone has just one count. This rearrangement joins TRBV5-8 to TRBJ2-3; 7 bases are shared with TRBD2. Germline CDR1 reads SGHTS; CDR2 reads YDEGEE. V dropped 0 bases and J dropped 2; count of bases not matched to a gene: 6. This CDR3 has 16 residues. CDR3 amino acids: CASSLGPGTITDTQYF. CDR3 bases: TGTGCCAGCAGCTTGGGCCCCGGGACTATCACAGATACGCAGTATTTT.

The V and J genes are TRBV4-3 and TRBJ2-7, with 10 nucleotides matching TRBD2. V shed 1 base, J shed 2 bases, and the junction held 5 bases outside the gene matches. Germline V gene lookup returns CDR1 LGHNA and CDR2 YSLEER. This CDR3 has 16 residues. This chain's CDR3 is CASSQVLAGEPYEQYF. Written as DNA, the CDR3 is TGCGCCAGCAGCCAAGTCCTAGCGGGAGAACCCTACGAGCAGTACTTC.

The CDR3 spells CASSLRQAYPNQPQHF. As DNA, the CDR3 is TGTGCCAGCAGCCTCAGACAGGCCTACCCCAATCAGCCCCAGCATTTT. The chain recombines TRBV28 with TRBJ1-5; TRBD1 might be the D (6 bases). Germline V gives CDR1 MDHEN, CDR2 SYDVKM. The ends were cut back, 6 bases at V and 3 bases at J, with 18 bases in the middle. The CDR3 is made up of 16 amino acids.

The genes are TRBV5-5 and TRBJ1-5, with no clear D. V gave up 1 base and J gave up 7 bases, with 12 bases separating them. There are 14 residues in the CDR3. The germline V gene has CDR1 SGHKS and CDR2 YYEKEE (reference sequence). The CDR3 DNA is TGTGCCAGCAGCTTGCCGGGGAACGGGCAGCCCCAGCATTTT. Translated: CASSLPGNGQPQHF.

The rearrangement links TRBV6-5 to TRBJ1-1; D is possibly TRBD1 (5 bases). Germline V gene sequence: CDR1 MNHEY, CDR2 SVGAGI. This CDR3 has 15 amino acids. V was shortened by 6 bases and J by 4 bases, with 18 bases between the two germline ends. This CDR3 is CASSRSGTGGTEAFF. CDR3 nucleotides: TGTGCCAGCAGCCGATCAGGGACGGGGGGCACTGAAGCTTTCTTT.

The V call is TRBV28, the J call TRBJ2-5, with no clear D. The J call may be faulty, since TRBJ2-7 better matches the DNA end. CDR3 length: 15 amino acids. Germline loops: CDR1 MDHEN, CDR2 SYDVKM. The CDR3 DNA reads TGTGCCAGCAGTTTAGTGTTCCAGGTGGCGTACGAGCAGTACTTC. Its translation is CASSLVFQVAYEQYF.

The chain recombines TRBV27 with TRBJ2-3, with D possibly being TRBD2 (6 bases). This CDR3 has 15 residues. Germline V gives CDR1 MNHEY, CDR2 SMNVEV (reference sequence). Deletions cut 1 base from V and 1 base from J, with 9 bases between. For the CDR3, the DNA is TGTGCCAGCAGTTTATGGGCTAGCGGCACAGATACGCAGTATTTT. Translated: CASSLWASGTDTQYF.

The chain combines TRBV18 with TRBJ2-7; weak D call: TRBD1 (5 bases). The CDR3 consists of 16 residues. V lost 0 bases and J lost 5, with 17 bases in between. Germline-derived CDR1 and CDR2 are KGHSH and LQKENI. In DNA form, the CDR3 reads TGTGCCAGCTCACCACCGAATTCTGCAGGGTCCCACGAGCAGTACTTC. Translating it yields CASSPPNSAGSHEQYF.